These T cell receptor beta chains were read from a single sample in a study of cytomegalovirus exposure and HLA in healthy donors. Profiling relied on immunoSEQ multiplex PCR, and the TCRdb table lists in-frame clones only, not all of them. The sample has 150,000 or so clones; 85% to 95% are singletons. Specimen: PBMCs. The receptors come from a man between 18 and 29 years old in good health and CMV-seropositive. Both conserved end residues are part of each CDR3. The D gene is left open where the match is weak. The size entry is marked missing in some rows and otherwise reads once, few, many or a size class.

d_call j_call clone_size v_call cdr3_nt cdr3_aa
TRBD2 TRBJ2-5 once TRBV5-1 TGCGCCAGCAGCTCGGGGACTAGCGGGCATGGGGAGACCCAGTACTTC CASSSGTSGHGETQYF
. TRBJ1-4 . TRBV9 TGTGCCAGCAGCGTAGGGAGGGGGGGGAATGAAAAACTGTTTTTT CASSVGRGGNEKLFF
TRBD1 TRBJ1-2 . TRBV5-1 TGCGCCAGCAGCTTAACAGGGGGCTGGGATGGCTACACCTTC CASSLTGGWDGYTF
. TRBJ2-2 . TRBV5-4 TGTGCCAGCAGTAGAACCCTGAACACCGGGGAGCTGTTTTTT CASSRTLNTGELFF
TRBD1 TRBJ2-4 . TRBV19 TGTGCCAGTCGACAGGGTGGGAACATTCAGTACTTC CASRQGGNIQYF
. TRBJ1-5 . TRBV28 TGTGCCAGCAGTTACCAGGGTAGGAGCAATCAGCCCCAGCATTTT CASSYQGRSNQPQHF
TRBD2 TRBJ2-1 once TRBV13 TGTGCCAGCAGCTTAGTCGGACTAGCGGGAGGCGGAAATGAGCAGTTCTTC CASSLVGLAGGGNEQFF
. TRBJ1-2 . TRBV11-2 TGTGCCAGCAGCTCAGGGTATCGTGGCTACACCTTC CASSSGYRGYTF
. TRBJ2-7 once TRBV28 TGTGCCAGCAGTTTCCCCGCAGATAAACCCTACGAGCAGTACTTC CASSFPADKPYEQYF
. TRBJ2-1 . TRBV5-8 TGTGCCAGCAGCTTGGGCCAGGGAACCTACAATGAGCAGTTCTTC CASSLGQGTYNEQFF
TRBD1 TRBJ2-1 few TRBV5-1 TGCGCCAGCAGCCCACGCCGGGTACAGGGGAATGAGCAGTTCTTC CASSPRRVQGNEQFF
. TRBJ2-3 . TRBV4-1 TGCGCCAGCAGCCAAGAAGGGGCAGGCCTGGCAGATACGCAGTATTTT CASSQEGAGLADTQYF
TRBD1 TRBJ1-1 once TRBV7-8 TGTGCCAGCAGCCCCTTATCAGCAGGGGGCACTGAAGCTTTCTTT CASSPLSAGGTEAFF
. TRBJ2-7 . TRBV2 TGTGCCAGCAGTGTCGGCCTTGACAGGACAACCTACGAGCAGTACTTC CASSVGLDRTTYEQYF
. TRBJ2-5 . TRBV13 TGTGCCAGCAGCCCTCGTCTTAGAAGAACCCAAGAGACCCAGTACTTC CASSPRLRRTQETQYF
. TRBJ2-1 once TRBV5-1 TGCGCCAGCAGCCCACTACTAGCCGCGGCGGGGCAGTTCTTC CASSPLLAAAGQFF
TRBD1 TRBJ2-1 . TRBV28 TGTGCCAGCAGTTCCTTCGGACAGGGGGCGCGGGGTGAGCAGTTCTTC CASSSFGQGARGEQFF
TRBD2 TRBJ2-7 . TRBV28 TGTGCCAGCAGTTTAAGCGGGGAGTTTAGGCACTTC CASSLSGEFRHF
. TRBJ2-7 once TRBV27 TGTGCCAGCAGTTTATCGGGAGGGGGAAGGAGCTCCTACGAGCAGTACTTC CASSLSGGGRSSYEQYF
. TRBJ1-5 . TRBV7-6 TGTGCCAGCAGCTCCGGTAGCAATCAGCCCCAGCATTTT CASSSGSNQPQHF
TRBD1 TRBJ1-1 . TRBV6-5 TGTGCCAGCACGGGAGGGACAGGGCGGAACACTGAAGCTTTCTTT CASTGGTGRNTEAFF
TRBD1 TRBJ2-7 . TRBV7-9 TGTGCCAGCAGCGAAGGGGGCGGGTTTTCCTACGAGCAGTACTTC CASSEGGGFSYEQYF
. TRBJ2-1 once TRBV19 TGTGCCAGTAGTATTACGGGGGAGAGGTACAATGAGCAGTTCTTC CASSITGERYNEQFF
TRBD1 TRBJ1-3 . TRBV4-2 TGTGCCAGCAGCCAAGACCGGACAGGGGACCACACCATATATTTT CASSQDRTGDHTIYF
TRBD2 TRBJ2-1 . TRBV5-1 TGCGCCAGCAACCCACTAGCGGGATCCTACAATGAGCAGTTCTTC CASNPLAGSYNEQFF
. TRBJ2-7 . TRBV5-8 TGTGCCAGCATCCCTCTATCCTACGAGCAGTACTTC CASIPLSYEQYF
TRBD2 TRBJ2-3 . TRBV6-5 TGTGCCAGCAGCCCTGGACTAGCGGGCCGTCCGCAGTATTTT CASSPGLAGRPQYF
. TRBJ2-1 . TRBV5-4 TGTGCCAGCAGCTTAAACAGGCGCAATGAGCAGTTCTTC CASSLNRRNEQFF
. TRBJ2-3 . TRBV5-8 TGTGCCAGCAGCTTGGGATGGGCAGCCGGCACAGATACGCAGTATTTT CASSLGWAAGTDTQYF
. TRBJ1-2 . TRBV7-2 TGTGCCAGCAGCTTACCCCAGGGGCGCGGGTATGGCTACACCTTC CASSLPQGRGYGYTF
. TRBJ2-1 . TRBV15 TGTGCCACCAGCAGAGATCGACAGGTGGGCAATGAGCAGTTCTTC CATSRDRQVGNEQFF
. TRBJ1-6 once TRBV5-1 TGCGCCAGCAGCTTGAGGGGGAAGGGCTCCTATAATTCACCCCTCCACTTT CASSLRGKGSYNSPLHF
. TRBJ2-7 . TRBV6-1 TGTGCCAGCAGTGAAGTAGCGAGGTACGAGCAGTACTTC CASSEVARYEQYF
. TRBJ2-7 . TRBV5-5 TGTGCCAGCAGCTCAGGGGGGTTCGAATCGGTGCAGTACTTC CASSSGGFESVQYF
TRBD1 TRBJ2-1 . TRBV10-2 TGCGCCAGCAGCGGTGACAGGGCTCACAATGAGCAGTTCTTC CASSGDRAHNEQFF
. TRBJ1-2 . TRBV28 TGTGCCAGCAGTCCGCCAGGGTTGTATGGCTACACCTTC CASSPPGLYGYTF
. TRBJ2-7 . TRBV6-6 TGTGCCAGCAGGACTGGCTACGAGCAGTACTTC CASRTGYEQYF
TRBD1 TRBJ2-2 once TRBV19 TGTGCCGGTGGGGGACAGGGGGCAACAGGGGAGCTGTTTTTT CAGGGQGATGELFF
. TRBJ2-1 . TRBV9 TGTGCCAGCAGCCCACGGGGGCTAGCGGATTACAATGAGCAGTTCTTC CASSPRGLADYNEQFF
. TRBJ2-2 . TRBV4-1 TGCGCCAGCAGCCAAGCTACTGGGGAGCTGTTTTTT CASSQATGELFF
TRBD2 TRBJ2-1 . TRBV28 TGTGCCAGCAGTTTTAGCGGGAGTTCCTACAATGAGCAGTTCTTC CASSFSGSSYNEQFF
TRBD1 TRBJ2-3 . TRBV7-2 TGTGCCAGCAGCAGACAGGGTTACACAGATACGCAGTATTTT CASSRQGYTDTQYF
. TRBJ2-7 . TRBV19 TGTGCCAGTAGTGTTCGGGGAATCTCCTACGAGCAGTACTTC CASSVRGISYEQYF
TRBD1 TRBJ2-1 . TRBV27 TGTGCCAGCAGTTTCTTCGACAGGGGGCGGGACAATGAGCAGTTCTTC CASSFFDRGRDNEQFF
. TRBJ2-6 . TRBV10-3 TGTGCCATCAGTACTAGATCTGGGGCCAACGTCCTGACTTTC CAISTRSGANVLTF
TRBD1 TRBJ2-1 . TRBV29-1 TGCAGCGTTATCGGACAGGGCCGTGATGAGCAGTTCTTC CSVIGQGRDEQFF
TRBD1 TRBJ1-2 . TRBV9 TGTGCCAGCAGCTCTCCGGGACAGCCAAATGGGGCTGGCTACACCTTC CASSSPGQPNGAGYTF
TRBD2 TRBJ2-1 . TRBV11-1 TGTGCCAGCAGTTTACTAGCGGGAGGATTCCTCTCCTACAATGAGCAGTTCTTC CASSLLAGGFLSYNEQFF
TRBD1 TRBJ1-6 . TRBV7-9 TGTGCCAGCAGCTGGGCAGGGGGTATTCTTAATTCACCCCTCCACTTT CASSWAGGILNSPLHF
. TRBJ1-1 . TRBV2 TGTGCCTCCAAAAAGGGGGGGGGCTTGAACACTGAAGCTTTCTTT CASKKGGGLNTEAFF
. TRBJ2-5 . TRBV7-9 TGTGCCAGCAGCTTAGGGCCTTCAAAAGAGACCCAGTACTTC CASSLGPSKETQYF
. TRBJ2-6 . TRBV30 TGTGCCTGGACAGGGTCCGGGGCCAACGTCCTGACTTTC CAWTGSGANVLTF
. TRBJ2-7 . TRBV28 TGTGCCAGCAGTTTTGAGTCCTCTGGACACAGGCCGTACGAGCAGTACTTC CASSFESSGHRPYEQYF
. TRBJ2-1 . TRBV5-6 TGTGCCAGCAGCTTGGGACTCCCTGACAATGAGCAGTTCTTC CASSLGLPDNEQFF
. TRBJ1-6 . TRBV9 TGTGCCAGCAGCGTAGCGCCAGGGAGGATAGGGGATTCACCCCTCCACTTT CASSVAPGRIGDSPLHF